Listed below are T cell receptor beta chains from one sample, sequenced in a study of cytomegalovirus exposure and HLA in healthy donors. Libraries were prepared by immunoSEQ multiplex PCR; TCRdb keeps only in-frame clonotypes and omits some of them. This sample has about 160,000 clones, with roughly nine tenths found just once. Sequencing was performed on PBMCs. Source of these receptors: a woman aged 25 to 39 in good health and CMV-seronegative. Each CDR3 is given without its conserved first and last residue. The order of the fields is V gene, clone size, CDR3 protein. Only some rows state a clone size, as once, few, many or a class for expanded clones.

v_call: TRBV19
clone_size: -
cdr3_aa: ASSIGGSATNEKLF

v_call: TRBV2
clone_size: -
cdr3_aa: ASNRLDTDTQY

v_call: TRBV10-3
clone_size: -
cdr3_aa: AIAGGLGRTDTQY

v_call: TRBV30
clone_size: -
cdr3_aa: AWRRAGGNEQF

v_call: TRBV7-9
clone_size: few
cdr3_aa: ASSSGGTEVNEQF

v_call: TRBV4-1
clone_size: -
cdr3_aa: ASSQMWGGTDTQY

v_call: TRBV21-1
clone_size: -
cdr3_aa: ASSPSGSGHRSSYNSPLH

v_call: TRBV9
clone_size: -
cdr3_aa: ASSVGGIATEAF

v_call: TRBV19
clone_size: -
cdr3_aa: ASSKGQQRSYEQY

v_call: TRBV4-2
clone_size: once
cdr3_aa: ASSQLDGSSGNTIY

v_call: TRBV11-2
clone_size: -
cdr3_aa: ASSGWGLAGDNEQF

v_call: TRBV13
clone_size: -
cdr3_aa: ASSGEGQGRNEQY

v_call: TRBV18
clone_size: once
cdr3_aa: ASSPGPNTEAF

v_call: TRBV14
clone_size: -
cdr3_aa: ASSQDYSYGYT

v_call: TRBV28
clone_size: -
cdr3_aa: ASSRGPQETQY

v_call: TRBV2
clone_size: -
cdr3_aa: ATRALLSTEAF

v_call: TRBV7-7
clone_size: -
cdr3_aa: ASSQGTGNIQY

v_call: TRBV13
clone_size: -
cdr3_aa: ASSLGQGDEQY

v_call: TRBV14
clone_size: -
cdr3_aa: ASSQVLGTEQY

v_call: TRBV15
clone_size: once
cdr3_aa: ATSRVSARTGELF

v_call: TRBV4-3
clone_size: once
cdr3_aa: ASSQDRDRGFVFGYT

v_call: TRBV28
clone_size: -
cdr3_aa: ASSLTSEGTYGYT

v_call: TRBV2
clone_size: -
cdr3_aa: ASSRQDTDTQY

v_call: TRBV19
clone_size: -
cdr3_aa: ASRTNTEAF

v_call: TRBV7-3
clone_size: -
cdr3_aa: ASSLGANYEQY

v_call: TRBV5-8
clone_size: -
cdr3_aa: AGAISRVEQY

v_call: TRBV18
clone_size: -
cdr3_aa: ASSPPGGQNQPQH

v_call: TRBV9
clone_size: -
cdr3_aa: ASSEGWGYEQF

v_call: TRBV5-1
clone_size: once
cdr3_aa: ASSLGASGGSSPLH

v_call: TRBV6-5
clone_size: -
cdr3_aa: ASGRAEKYEQY

v_call: TRBV27
clone_size: -
cdr3_aa: ASSLWSGMPTEAF

v_call: TRBV27
clone_size: -
cdr3_aa: ASSFAVGQPQH

v_call: TRBV7-9
clone_size: -
cdr3_aa: ASSLGGGGNQPQH

v_call: TRBV9
clone_size: few
cdr3_aa: ASSPGRGARGETQY

v_call: TRBV4-3
clone_size: -
cdr3_aa: ASSQRLAGSYEQY

v_call: TRBV7-9
clone_size: -
cdr3_aa: ASSPTGRGNSPLH

v_call: TRBV28
clone_size: -
cdr3_aa: ASSWGSRETQY

v_call: TRBV27
clone_size: -
cdr3_aa: ASSLAGTGELF

v_call: TRBV5-6
clone_size: -
cdr3_aa: ASKHLGDMNTEAF

v_call: TRBV28
clone_size: -
cdr3_aa: ASSDQGVEQY

v_call: TRBV6-5
clone_size: once
cdr3_aa: ASWARGDLGTQY

v_call: TRBV6-1
clone_size: -
cdr3_aa: ASSELGYEQY

v_call: TRBV6-1
clone_size: -
cdr3_aa: ASSKDRHNEQF

v_call: TRBV28
clone_size: -
cdr3_aa: ASSSNLGPFAEAF